The source of this T cell receptor (beta chain) is a study of preoperative IRX-2 immunotherapy in early breast cancer. Treatment defined: preoperative locoregional IRX-2 cytokine immunotherapy. Trimming pared 3 bases from V and 9 bases from J, leaving 9 bases between. Per germline, CDR1 MDHEN and CDR2 SYDVKM. CDR3 length: 12 amino acids. This table comes from immunoSEQ multiplex PCR, and its TCRdb copy is limited to in-frame clones, with some not included. The sample shows about 98,000 clones, 86% of them seen only once. This clone was observed once. The chain has TRBV28 and TRBJ1-5; D is ambiguous. The specimen was tumor tissue, collected after IRX-2 immunotherapy. This clonotype originated in a human donor with breast cancer. This chain's CDR3 is CASSFRGLPQHF. Written as DNA, the CDR3 is TGTGCCAGCAGTTTTCGGGGTTTGCCCCAGCATTTT. The full variable domain, completed using reference TRBV28 and TRBJ1-5, is DVKVTQSSRYLVKRTGEKVFLECVQDMDHENMFWYRQDPGLGLRLIYFSYDVKMKEKGDIPEGYSVSREKKERFSLILESASTNQTSMYLCASSFRGLPQHFGDGTRLSIL.